Below are 13 T cell receptor beta chains sequenced from a single sample in a study of T-cell reconstitution after alpha-beta-depleted transplantation in children (dated by TCRdb to about 2016). Libraries were constructed by PCR. The reads were generated on an Illumina HiSeq 2500. TCR library preparation used molecular barcoding, with unique molecular identifiers applied to normalize quantification of the TCRbeta repertoire. TCRdb reprocessing: public reads trimmed at Q25 with fastp, clones called with MiXCR, in-frame beta chains kept. Records with the same CDR3 protein are collapsed into one entry carrying the most frequent genes and DNA. Within this sample are about 270,000 distinct CDR3 sequences, with more than 9% of them counted one time only. In total, the top ten clones hold around a tenth of the sample. The specimen was PBMCs from the stem cell graft donor, collected from the stem cell graft. The origin of the receptors is a human donor who donated a stem cell graft to a child with SCID.

In this sample, this clonotype turned up many times. This chain connects TRBV5-1 to TRBJ2-1; D possibly uses TRBD1 or TRBD2 (6 bases each). The CDR3 contains 16 residues. V was clipped by 1 base and J by 1 base, with 12 bases between them. CDR1 is SGHRS and CDR2 is YFSETQ in the germline V gene. CDR3 in DNA: TGCGCCAGCAGCTTGTTGGGGGGCTCGTCCTACAATGAGCAGTTCTTC. Its protein product is CASSLLGGSSYNEQFF.

This clonotype has a count of ten or more. The genes are TRBV12-3 or TRBV12-4 and TRBJ2-3; D not resolved. This CDR3 is built from 11 residues. The ends were cut back, 8 bases at V and 5 bases at J, with 8 bases in the middle. The CDR3 DNA sequence: TGTGCCAGCTTGGTGGAAGATACGCAGTATTTT. This codes for CASLVEDTQYF.

This clonotype was found a few times. The chain joins TRBV2 to TRBJ1-1; the D gene is possibly TRBD1 (5 bases). This CDR3 contains 13 residues. V dropped 2 bases and J dropped 7 bases, with 11 bases sitting between them. The V gene's germline CDR1 is SNHLY and CDR2 FYNNEI. The CDR3 reads CASSEQGLGEAFF. The CDR3 DNA is TGTGCCAGCAGTGAACAGGGCCTCGGTGAAGCTTTCTTT.

The chain joins TRBV27 to TRBJ2-3; 13 positions agree with TRBD2. The V and J ends lost 4 bases and 5 bases, in that order; junction bases with no gene match: 3. CDR1 is MNHEY and CDR2 is SMNVEV in the germline V gene (reference sequence). The CDR3 contains 15 residues. This CDR3 is CASSWTSGGGDTQYF. The CDR3 DNA reads TGTGCCAGCAGTTGGACTAGCGGGGGAGGAGATACGCAGTATTTT.

This clonotype has only one observation. The chain's CDR3 is CASSYPWDRGTYEQYF. DNA of the CDR3: TGTGCCAGCAGTTACCCCTGGGACAGGGGGACCTACGAGCAGTACTTC. The chain carries TRBV6-5 and TRBJ2-7; TRBD1 agrees at 11 bases. CDR3 length equals 16 residues. J was trimmed by 2 bases and V by 2 bases; bases with no gene match: 5. Germline V gives CDR1 MNHEY, CDR2 SVGAGI.

This clonotype was counted a few times. The V gene is TRBV5-1, the J gene TRBJ2-3; 8 positions match TRBD2. Unmatched junction bases numbered 12, after V lost 6 bases and J lost 0 bases. The germline gives CDR1 SGHRS, CDR2 YFSETQ. The CDR3 runs 17 residues. For the CDR3, the DNA is TGCGCCAGCACCCCGAGCGGTCAGCGGGGGAGCACAGATACGCAGTATTTT. Residues: CASTPSGQRGSTDTQYF.

This clonotype was seen a handful of times. The V and J genes are TRBV29-1 and TRBJ2-2; 11 positions agree with TRBD1. The J segment lost 6 bases and the V segment lost 7 bases, leaving 4 bases of the junction unmatched. The germline V gene has CDR1 SQVTM and CDR2 ANQGSEA. The CDR3 covers 13 residues. CDR3 in DNA: TGCAGCGCTGGACAGGGGGCCTCCGGGGAGCTGTTTTTT. This encodes CSAGQGASGELFF.

As regards this clonotype: This sequence may be a read error, since a much larger clone differs from it by one base. The chain has TRBV7-3 and TRBJ2-3; D is unresolved. The CDR3 runs 14 residues. The germline CDR1 and CDR2 sequences are SGHTA and FQGTGA. The CDR3 sequence: CDSSSIGSTDTQYF. For the CDR3, the DNA is TGTGACAGCAGCTCCATAGGCAGCACAGATACGCAGTATTTT.

This chain uses TRBV6-1 with TRBJ1-5; D ambiguous. From germline, CDR1 is MNHNS and CDR2 SASEGT. The CDR3 runs to 13 residues. V dropped 6 bases and J dropped 3 bases, with 9 bases sitting between them. CDR3 coding DNA: TGTGCCAGCAGCGACAAGACCAATCAGCCCCAGCATTTT. Translated, it gives CASSDKTNQPQHF.

This rearrangement joins TRBV4-1 to TRBJ2-1; no definite D call. V was cut by 0 bases and J by 7 bases, with 7 bases left in between. There are 13 residues in the CDR3. Looked up from germline, CDR1 is MGHRA and CDR2 is YSYEKL. The CDR3 DNA sequence: TGCGCCAGCAGCCAAGATGTCGGTAATGAGCAGTTCTTC. This encodes CASSQDVGNEQFF.

This clonotype was seen repeatedly, ten times or more. V and J are TRBV12-3 or TRBV12-4 and TRBJ2-4, with D possibly being TRBD1 or TRBD2 (5 bases each). There are 12 residues in the CDR3. Trimming took 4 bases from V and 8 from J, leaving 9 bases between them. In nucleotides, the CDR3 is TGTGCCAGCAGTTGGGGGTTGGACATTCAGTACTTC. Translation gives CASSWGLDIQYF.

The chain couples TRBV20-1 to TRBJ2-7; perhaps TRBD2 as D (7 bases). The germline gives CDR1 DFQATT, CDR2 SNEGSKA (reference sequence). CDR3 length: 15 amino acids. The V end was cut by 0 bases, the J end by 3 bases, with 15 bases between. The CDR3 region is CSARDSRGGLYEQYF. The CDR3 DNA sequence: TGCAGTGCTAGAGATTCGAGGGGGGGCCTCTACGAGCAGTACTTC.

CDR3 region: CASKRGNIQYF. CDR3 coding DNA: TGTGCCAGCAAGAGGGGGAACATTCAGTACTTC. The rearrangement joins TRBV2 to TRBJ2-4, with D possibly TRBD1 on 6 matching bases. In germline, CDR1 is SNHLY, CDR2 FYNNEI. The CDR3 extends over 11 amino acids. The V end was cut by 7 bases, the J end by 7 bases, with 8 bases between.